Listed here are 5 T cell receptor beta chains from one sample, sequenced in a study of response to subunit inactivated influenza vaccine. MiXCR, run by TCRdb on the RT-PCR reads, gives a single entry per CDR3 protein. The repertoire holds fewer than 800,000 distinct CDR3 sequences, 15% to 18% seen once, with roughly 11% in the top ten. The sample in question was PBMCs from blood, obtained 12 days after vaccination. All receptors come from a man between 45 and 60 years old who received an inactivated influenza vaccine.

The CDR3 region is CASSLVPWETQYF. The CDR3 DNA reads as TGCGCCAGCAGCTTGGTTCCGTGGGAGACCCAGTACTTC. The rearrangement uses TRBV5-1 and TRBJ2-5; D is unclear. The CDR3 has 13 residues. Between the trimmed V and J ends, which lost 0 bases and 5 bases, there was a span of 8 bases. Germline V gene data show CDR1 as SGHRS and CDR2 as YFSETQ.

In its sample, this clonotype was seen a few times. The V and J genes are TRBV7-2 and TRBJ2-2; D not certain. The CDR3 has 15 residues. Germline V gene lookup returns CDR1 SGHTA and CDR2 FQGNSA. Trimming stripped 5 bases from V and 0 bases from J, with 10 bases between. As DNA, the CDR3 is TGTGCCAGCAGCACCAAGGCCGCGAACACCGGGGAGCTGTTTTTT. The encoded protein is CASSTKAANTGELFF.

The CDR3 region is CASSYGGRENTDTQYF. Here the CDR3 DNA reads TGTGCCAGCAGTTATGGCGGGAGGGAAAACACAGATACGCAGTATTTT. The J gene is TRBJ2-3, the V gene TRBV6-5, with 9 positions matching TRBD2. V lost 3 bases and J lost 2; bases outside the gene matches: 6. Germline V gene sequence: CDR1 MNHEY, CDR2 SVGAGI. The CDR3 has 16 residues.

The chain joins TRBV7-9 to TRBJ2-5; D possibly corresponds to TRBD1 (6 bases). The length of the CDR3 is 15 residues. Trimming stripped 1 base from V and 5 bases from J, with 14 bases between. Germline V lookup: CDR1 SEHNR, CDR2 FQNEAQ (reference sequence). The CDR3 loop reads CASSLGYRDPETQYF. In DNA, the CDR3 is TGTGCCAGCAGCTTAGGTTACAGGGATCCGGAGACCCAGTACTTC.

This clonotype was picked up many times. The V gene is TRBV5-6, the J gene TRBJ2-7, with D perhaps TRBD1 or TRBD2 (5 bases each). The CDR3 length is 18 residues. Germline CDR1 reads SGHDT; CDR2 reads YYEEEE. V was shortened by 2 bases and J by 2 bases, with 23 bases between the two germline ends. DNA of the CDR3: TGTGCCAGCAGCTTTGTTGGTGGTTTAGGTGGGGACGCCTACGAGCAGTACTTC. Its protein product is CASSFVGGLGGDAYEQYF.